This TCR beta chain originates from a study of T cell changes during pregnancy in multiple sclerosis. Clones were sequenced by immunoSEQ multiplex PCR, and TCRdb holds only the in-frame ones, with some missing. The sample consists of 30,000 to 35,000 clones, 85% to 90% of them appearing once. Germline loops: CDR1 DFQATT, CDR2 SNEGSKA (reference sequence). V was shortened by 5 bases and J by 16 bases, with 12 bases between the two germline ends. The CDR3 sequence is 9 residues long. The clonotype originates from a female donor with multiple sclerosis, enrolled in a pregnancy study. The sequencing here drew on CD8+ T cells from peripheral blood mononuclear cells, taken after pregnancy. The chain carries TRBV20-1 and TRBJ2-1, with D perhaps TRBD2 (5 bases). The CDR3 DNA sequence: TGCAGTGCTGAACTAGGCCAATTCTTC. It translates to CSAELGQFF.